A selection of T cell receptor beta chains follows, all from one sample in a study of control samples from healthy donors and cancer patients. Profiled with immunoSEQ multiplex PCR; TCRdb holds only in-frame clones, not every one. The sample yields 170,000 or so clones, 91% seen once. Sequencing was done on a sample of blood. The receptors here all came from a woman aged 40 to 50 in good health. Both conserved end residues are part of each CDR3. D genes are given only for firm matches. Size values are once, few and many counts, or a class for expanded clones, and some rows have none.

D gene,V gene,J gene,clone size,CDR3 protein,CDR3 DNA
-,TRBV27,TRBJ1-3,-,CASSFTAGNTIYF,TGTGCCAGCAGTTTTACAGCTGGAAACACCATATATTTT
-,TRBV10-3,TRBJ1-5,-,CAISDGNQPQHF,TGTGCCATCAGTGATGGCAATCAGCCCCAGCATTTT
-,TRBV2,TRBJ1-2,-,CASNGVRDYGYTF,TGTGCCAGCAATGGGGTGAGGGACTATGGCTACACCTTC
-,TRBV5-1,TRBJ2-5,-,CASSPRQTLREYQETQYF,TGCGCCAGCAGCCCTCGACAGACCCTCCGGGAGTACCAAGAGACCCAGTACTTC
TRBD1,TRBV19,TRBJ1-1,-,CASQGGMNTEAFF,TGTGCCAGCCAGGGGGGCATGAACACTGAAGCTTTCTTT
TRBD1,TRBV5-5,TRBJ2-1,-,CASSPGQGADEQFF,TGTGCCAGCAGCCCGGGACAGGGGGCCGATGAGCAGTTCTTC
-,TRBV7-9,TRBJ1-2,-,CASSGGTAANYGYTF,TGTGCCAGCAGCGGTGGGACGGCTGCTAACTATGGCTACACCTTC
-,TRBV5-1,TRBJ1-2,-,CASSVPTGMDGYTF,TGCGCCAGCAGCGTCCCTACAGGGATGGATGGCTACACCTTC
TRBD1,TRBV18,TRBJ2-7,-,CASSKGQGGSYEQYF,TGTGCCAGCTCAAAGGGACAGGGGGGTTCCTACGAGCAGTACTTC
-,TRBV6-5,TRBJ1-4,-,CASSYSTAGQNEKLFF,TGTGCCAGCAGTTACTCGACGGCCGGGCAAAATGAAAAACTGTTTTTT
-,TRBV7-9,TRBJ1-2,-,CASRVRGDRTLYGYTF,TGTGCCAGCAGGGTTAGGGGAGACAGGACCCTCTATGGCTACACCTTC
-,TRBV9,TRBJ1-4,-,CASSVDSTNEKLFF,TGTGCTAGCAGCGTAGACAGTACTAATGAAAAACTGTTTTTT
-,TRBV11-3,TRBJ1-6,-,CASSNGGEPLHF,TGTGCCAGCAGCAATGGGGGTGAACCCCTCCACTTT
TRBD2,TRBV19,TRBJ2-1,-,CASRGTSGGVENEQFF,TGTGCCAGTCGAGGGACTAGCGGGGGGGTTGAGAATGAGCAGTTCTTC
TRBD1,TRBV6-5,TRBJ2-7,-,CASRRDRDYEQYF,TGTGCCAGCAGACGGGACAGAGACTACGAGCAGTACTTC
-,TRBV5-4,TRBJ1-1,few,CASTLSQANTEAFF,TGTGCCAGCACCCTCTCTCAGGCGAACACTGAAGCTTTCTTT
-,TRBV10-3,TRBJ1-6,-,CAISESGNLDNSPLHF,TGTGCCATCAGTGAGTCAGGGAATTTGGATAATTCACCCCTCCACTTT
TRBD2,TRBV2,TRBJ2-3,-,CASSPGTSDTQYF,TGTGCCAGCTCGCCCGGGACTAGCGATACGCAGTATTTT
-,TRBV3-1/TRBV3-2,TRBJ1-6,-,CASSLLDSPLHF,TGTGCCAGCAGCCTACTCGATTCACCCCTCCACTTT
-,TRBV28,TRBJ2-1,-,CASSLYQGSSYNEQFF,TGTGCCAGCAGTCTGTACCAAGGGAGCTCCTACAATGAGCAGTTCTTC
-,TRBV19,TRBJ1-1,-,CASSPLEGGGTEAFF,TGTGCCAGTAGTCCGCTGGAAGGGGGTGGGACTGAAGCTTTCTTT
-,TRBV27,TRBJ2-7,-,CASSLYPYYEQYF,TGTGCCAGCAGTTTATATCCTTACTACGAGCAGTACTTC
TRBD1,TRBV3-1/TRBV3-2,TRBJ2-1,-,CASSARDRAKGTYNEQFF,TGTGCCAGCAGCGCCCGCGACAGGGCCAAGGGGACCTACAATGAGCAGTTCTTC
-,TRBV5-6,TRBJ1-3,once,CASSYIHGNTIYF,TGTGCCAGCAGCTACATCCACGGAAACACCATATATTTT
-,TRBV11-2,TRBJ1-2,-,CASSFDIPSGGYTF,TGTGCCAGCAGTTTCGACATCCCCTCGGGAGGCTACACCTTC
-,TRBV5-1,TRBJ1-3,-,CASSLAPGWDGGNTIYF,TGCGCCAGCAGTTTGGCCCCTGGCTGGGACGGGGGAAACACCATATATTTT
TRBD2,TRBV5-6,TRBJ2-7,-,CASSSVGGTYEQYF,TGTGCCAGCAGCTCGGTGGGGGGGACGTACGAGCAGTACTTC
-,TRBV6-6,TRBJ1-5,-,CASSWGSPDQPQHF,TGTGCCAGCAGTTGGGGCAGCCCAGATCAGCCCCAGCATTTT
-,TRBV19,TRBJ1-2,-,CASRKGSYGYTF,TGTGCCAGTAGGAAGGGAAGCTATGGCTACACCTTC
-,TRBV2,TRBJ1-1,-,CASSEPWGENTEAFF,TGTGCCAGCAGTGAACCTTGGGGAGAGAACACTGAAGCTTTCTTT
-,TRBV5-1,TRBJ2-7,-,CASSWEGGFGYEQYF,TGCGCCAGCAGCTGGGAGGGGGGATTCGGGTACGAGCAGTACTTC
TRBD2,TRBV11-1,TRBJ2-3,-,CASSLGTSGDTDTQYF,TGTGCCAGCAGCTTGGGGACTAGCGGGGACACAGATACGCAGTATTTT
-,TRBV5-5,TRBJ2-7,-,CASSLAPHSSYEQYF,TGTGCCAGCAGCTTGGCCCCCCATAGCTCCTACGAGCAGTACTTC
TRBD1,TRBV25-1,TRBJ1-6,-,CASSPTGGDSPLHF,TGTGCCAGCAGCCCGACAGGGGGCGACTCACCCCTCCACTTT
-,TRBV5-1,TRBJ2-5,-,CASRSPGVQETQYF,TGCGCCAGCAGATCCCCGGGCGTCCAAGAGACCCAGTACTTC
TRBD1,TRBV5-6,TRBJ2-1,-,CASSGTGGYVNEQFF,TGTGCCAGCAGCGGGACAGGGGGCTATGTCAATGAGCAGTTCTTC
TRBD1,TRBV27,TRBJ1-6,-,CASSLTGVTYNSPLHF,TGTGCCAGCAGTCTGACAGGGGTAACCTATAATTCACCCCTCCACTTT
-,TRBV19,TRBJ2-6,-,CASQEVSGANVLTF,TGTGCCAGTCAGGAGGTCTCAGGGGCCAACGTCCTGACTTTC
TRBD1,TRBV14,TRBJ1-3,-,CASSVTGGAGNTIYF,TGTGCCAGCAGCGTAACAGGGGGCGCCGGAAACACCATATATTTT
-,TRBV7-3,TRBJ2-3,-,CASSTGIDTDTQYF,TGTGCCAGCAGCACAGGGATCGACACAGATACGCAGTATTTT
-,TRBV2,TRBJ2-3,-,CASHTLDPGLTDTQYF,TGTGCCAGTCATACCTTAGATCCGGGGCTCACAGATACGCAGTATTTT
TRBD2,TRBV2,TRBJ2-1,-,CASRPRVSGVPNEQFF,TGTGCCAGCAGACCCAGGGTGAGCGGGGTTCCCAATGAGCAGTTCTTC
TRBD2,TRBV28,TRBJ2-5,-,CASSFRRSGAREETQYF,TGTGCCAGCAGTTTCCGGAGAAGCGGGGCGCGGGAAGAGACCCAGTACTTC
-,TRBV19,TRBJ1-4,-,CASSRPSAGEKLFF,TGTGCCAGTAGCCGACCCTCTGCAGGGGAAAAACTGTTTTTT
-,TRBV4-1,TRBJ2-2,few,CASSQFPGTYTGELFF,TGCGCCAGCAGCCAATTTCCCGGGACCTACACCGGGGAGCTGTTTTTT
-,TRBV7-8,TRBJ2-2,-,CASSVGLTGELFF,TGTGCCAGCAGCGTAGGACTGACCGGGGAGCTGTTTTTT
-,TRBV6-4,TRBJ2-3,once,CASSAGSTDTQYF,TGTGCCAGCAGTGCAGGGAGCACAGATACGCAGTATTTT
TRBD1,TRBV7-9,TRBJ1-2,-,CASSPETGFGYGYTF,TGTGCCAGCAGCCCGGAGACAGGGTTTGGCTATGGCTACACCTTC
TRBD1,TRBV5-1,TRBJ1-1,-,CASSVGQVAFF,TGCGCCAGCAGCGTAGGACAGGTAGCTTTCTTT
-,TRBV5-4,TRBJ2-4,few,CASSPGTLGDIQYF,TGTGCCAGCAGCCCGGGGACTTTAGGGGACATTCAGTACTTC
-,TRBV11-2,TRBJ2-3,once,CASSLERADTQYF,TGTGCCAGCAGCTTAGAAAGGGCAGATACGCAGTATTTT
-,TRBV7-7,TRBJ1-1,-,CASSAFRQFRTEAFF,TGTGCCAGCAGCGCATTTAGACAGTTTCGCACTGAAGCTTTCTTT
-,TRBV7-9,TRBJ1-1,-,CASSLEDPEAFF,TGTGCCAGCAGCTTAGAGGATCCTGAAGCTTTCTTT